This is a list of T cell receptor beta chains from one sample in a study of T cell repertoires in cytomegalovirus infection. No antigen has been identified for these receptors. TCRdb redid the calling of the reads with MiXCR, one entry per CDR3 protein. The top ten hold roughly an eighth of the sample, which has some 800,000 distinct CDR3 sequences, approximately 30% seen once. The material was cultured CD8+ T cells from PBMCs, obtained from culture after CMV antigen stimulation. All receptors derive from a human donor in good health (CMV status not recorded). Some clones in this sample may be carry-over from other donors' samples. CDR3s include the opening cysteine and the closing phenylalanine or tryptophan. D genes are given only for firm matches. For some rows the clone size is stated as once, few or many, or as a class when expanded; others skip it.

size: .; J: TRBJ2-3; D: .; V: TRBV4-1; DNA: TGCGCCAGCAGCCAGTACTCCAAGGACCTTTTCACAGATTCGCAGTATTTT; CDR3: CASSQYSKDLFTDSQYF
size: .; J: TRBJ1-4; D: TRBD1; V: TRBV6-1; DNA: TGTGCCAGCAGCGCTACAGGGGGTAACAATGAAAAACTGTTTTTT; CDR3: CASSATGGNNEKLFF
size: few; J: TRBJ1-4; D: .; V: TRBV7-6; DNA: TGTGCCAGCAGCCCCCTTGCGTCTGTTAATGAAAAACTGTTTTTT; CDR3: CASSPLASVNEKLFF
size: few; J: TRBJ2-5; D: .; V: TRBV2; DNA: TGTGCCAGCGAGGGGCCCCCAAAGACCCAGTACTTC; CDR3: CASEGPPKTQYF
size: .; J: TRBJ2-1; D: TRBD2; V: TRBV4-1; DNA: TGCGCCAGCAGCCAAGCTCCCCTAAGCGGGGGGGCTGATGAGCAGTTCTTC; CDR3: CASSQAPLSGGADEQFF
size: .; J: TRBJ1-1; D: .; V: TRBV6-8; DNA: TGTGCCAGCAGTTATCGAGGACAGCTTATGAACACTGAAGCTTTCTTT; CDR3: CASSYRGQLMNTEAFF
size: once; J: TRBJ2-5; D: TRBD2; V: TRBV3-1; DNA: TGTGCCAGCAGCCAAGACCCTAGCGGGGGGACCCAAGAGACCCAGTACTTC; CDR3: CASSQDPSGGTQETQYF
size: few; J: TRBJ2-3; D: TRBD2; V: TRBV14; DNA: TGTGCCAGCAGCCAAGAACTAGCGGCAGATACGCAGTATTTT; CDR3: CASSQELAADTQYF
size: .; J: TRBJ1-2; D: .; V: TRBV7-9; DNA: TGTGCCAGCAGCCCACTTCCGGGACCTCTCGGCTATGGCTACACCTTC; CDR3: CASSPLPGPLGYGYTF
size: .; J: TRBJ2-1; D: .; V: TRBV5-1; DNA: TGCGCCAGCAGCTTGGGAGGGGAATCCTACAATGAGCAGTTCTTC; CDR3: CASSLGGESYNEQFF
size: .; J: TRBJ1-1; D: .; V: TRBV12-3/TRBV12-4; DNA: TGTGCCAGCAGTTCGACTGGGGGGCAAGTGGCTTTCTTT; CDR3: CASSSTGGQVAFF
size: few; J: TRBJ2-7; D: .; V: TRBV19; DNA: TGTGCCAGTAGTATGTCGGCAGGGACCACCTACGAGCAGTACTTC; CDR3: CASSMSAGTTYEQYF
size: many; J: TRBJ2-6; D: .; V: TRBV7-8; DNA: TGTGCCAGCAGCTTCAGGGCTGGGGCCAACGTCCTGACTTTC; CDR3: CASSFRAGANVLTF
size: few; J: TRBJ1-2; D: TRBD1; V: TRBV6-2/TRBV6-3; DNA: TGTGCCAGCACTAACGGACAGGCAGACGGTGGCTACACCTTC; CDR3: CASTNGQADGGYTF
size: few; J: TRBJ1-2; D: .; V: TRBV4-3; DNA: TGCGCCAGCAGCCAAGATGTGAAAGGGGGACGGGATGGCTACACCTTC; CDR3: CASSQDVKGGRDGYTF
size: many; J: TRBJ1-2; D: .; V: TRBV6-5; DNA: TGTGCCAGCAGTTACCGGGCCGGGACTACCGGAGGCTACACCTTC; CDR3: CASSYRAGTTGGYTF
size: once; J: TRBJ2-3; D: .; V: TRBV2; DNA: TGTGCCAGCATTTCTCAGAGGAGACAGGCTTTCACAGATACGCAGTATTTT; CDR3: CASISQRRQAFTDTQYF
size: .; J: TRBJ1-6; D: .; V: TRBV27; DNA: TGTGCCAGCAGTTTAGAGCAGAGTTCACCCCTCCACTTT; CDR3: CASSLEQSSPLHF
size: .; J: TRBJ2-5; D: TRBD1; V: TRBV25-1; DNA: TGTGCCAGCAGTGACCTTATCGGGGACAGAGATTACCAAGAGACCCAGTACTTC; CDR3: CASSDLIGDRDYQETQYF
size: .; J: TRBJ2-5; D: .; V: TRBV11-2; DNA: TGTGCCAGCAGCTTAAGAAGGAACCCGCCTCATGAGACCCAGTACTTC; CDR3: CASSLRRNPPHETQYF
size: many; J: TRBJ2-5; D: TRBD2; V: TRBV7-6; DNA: TGTGCCAGCAGCGGAAGGGGACCAGAGCGGGGAAAAGAGACCCAGTACTTC; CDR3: CASSGRGPERGKETQYF
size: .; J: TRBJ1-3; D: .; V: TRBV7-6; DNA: TGTGCCAGCAGCACGACTTCCTCTGGAAACACCATATATTTT; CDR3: CASSTTSSGNTIYF
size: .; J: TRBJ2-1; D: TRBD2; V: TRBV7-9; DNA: TGTGCCAGCAGCTTAGTGGGACTAAAAGTTTACAATGAGCAGTTCTTC; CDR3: CASSLVGLKVYNEQFF
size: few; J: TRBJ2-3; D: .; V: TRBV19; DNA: TGTGCCAGTAGTATGCTGATGGGCGAAGATACGCAGTATTTT; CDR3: CASSMLMGEDTQYF
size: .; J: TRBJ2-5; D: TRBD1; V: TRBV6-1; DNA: TGTGCCAGCAGCTCCATCCAGACAGGGAGTGGAGAGACCCAGTACTTC; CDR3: CASSSIQTGSGETQYF
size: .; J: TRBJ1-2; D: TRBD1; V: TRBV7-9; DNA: TGTGCCAGCAGCTTGGACAGGGAGAAATATGGCTACACCTTC; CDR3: CASSLDREKYGYTF
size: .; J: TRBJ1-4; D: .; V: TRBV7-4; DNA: TGTGCCAGCAGCCCCTCGGAGGCTGGTCAAAAACTGTTTTTT; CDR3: CASSPSEAGQKLFF
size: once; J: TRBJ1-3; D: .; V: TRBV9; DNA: TGTGCCAGCAGCGTAGGTGTCGGACCTGGAAACACCATATATTTT; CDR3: CASSVGVGPGNTIYF
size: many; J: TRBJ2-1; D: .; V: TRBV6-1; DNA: TGTGCCAGCAGCTCTCAGTGGGCAGACAATGAGCAGTTCTTC; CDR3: CASSSQWADNEQFF
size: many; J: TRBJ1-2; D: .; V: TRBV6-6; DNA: TGTGCCAGCAACACAGGGACGTATGATCCTGGCTACACCTTC; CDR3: CASNTGTYDPGYTF
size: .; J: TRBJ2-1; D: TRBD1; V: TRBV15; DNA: TGTGCCACCAGCAGGGGACAGGGGCAATACAATGAGCAGTTCTTC; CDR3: CATSRGQGQYNEQFF
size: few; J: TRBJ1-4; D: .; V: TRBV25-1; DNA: TGTGCCAGCAGGGTACATGAAAAACTGTTTTTT; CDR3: CASRVHEKLFF
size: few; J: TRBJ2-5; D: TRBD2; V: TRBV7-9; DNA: TGTGCCAGCAGCTTGGGGATAGCGGGTCAAGAGACCCAGTACTTC; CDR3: CASSLGIAGQETQYF
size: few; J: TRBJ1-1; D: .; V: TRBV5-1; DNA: TGCGCCAGCAGCTTGGCCGGAGGGGGGGAAACTGAAGCTTTCTTT; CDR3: CASSLAGGGETEAFF
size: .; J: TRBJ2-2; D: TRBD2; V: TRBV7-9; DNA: TGTGCCAGCAGCTTCCCGACTAGCGGGGGCCACACCGGGGAGCTGTTTTTT; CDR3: CASSFPTSGGHTGELFF
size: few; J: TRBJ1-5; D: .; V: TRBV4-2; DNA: TGTGCCAGCAGCCAAGAGGCAGGCGGGTTGGGTCGGCCCCAGCATTTT; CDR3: CASSQEAGGLGRPQHF
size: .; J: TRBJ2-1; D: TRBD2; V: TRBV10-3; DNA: TGTGCCATCAGCCTGAATGGACTAGCGGGGGGGGACAATGAGCAGTTCTTC; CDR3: CAISLNGLAGGDNEQFF
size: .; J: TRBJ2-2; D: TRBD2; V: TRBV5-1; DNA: TGCGCCAGCAGCCAGACTAGCGGGGGGCCGGCCGGGGAGCTGTTTTTT; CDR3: CASSQTSGGPAGELFF
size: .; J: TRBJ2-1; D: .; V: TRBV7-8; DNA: TGTGCCAGCAGCTCCCTTGGCTACCGCTCCTACAATGAGCAGTTCTTC; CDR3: CASSSLGYRSYNEQFF
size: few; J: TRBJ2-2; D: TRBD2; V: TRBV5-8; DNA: TGTGCCAGCAGAGCGGAGGGACTAGCGGGCCCAACCGGGGAGCTGTTTTTT; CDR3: CASRAEGLAGPTGELFF
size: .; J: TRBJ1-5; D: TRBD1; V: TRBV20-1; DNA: TGCAGTGCTCATCCAGGGGGAAACAATCAGCCCCAGCATTTT; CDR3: CSAHPGGNNQPQHF
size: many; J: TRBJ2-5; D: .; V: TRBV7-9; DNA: TGTGCCAGCAGCTTTTGGGGGGACAGTGAAGAGACCCAGTACTTC; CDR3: CASSFWGDSEETQYF
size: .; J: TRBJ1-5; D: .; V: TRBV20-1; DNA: TGCAGTGCTAGAGATCTATCAGAGGGAGGCAATCAGCCCCAGCATTTT; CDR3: CSARDLSEGGNQPQHF
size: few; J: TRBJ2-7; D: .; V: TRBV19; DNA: TGTGCCAGTAGTGTGACCGGGTCGGCCTACGAGCAGTACTTC; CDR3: CASSVTGSAYEQYF